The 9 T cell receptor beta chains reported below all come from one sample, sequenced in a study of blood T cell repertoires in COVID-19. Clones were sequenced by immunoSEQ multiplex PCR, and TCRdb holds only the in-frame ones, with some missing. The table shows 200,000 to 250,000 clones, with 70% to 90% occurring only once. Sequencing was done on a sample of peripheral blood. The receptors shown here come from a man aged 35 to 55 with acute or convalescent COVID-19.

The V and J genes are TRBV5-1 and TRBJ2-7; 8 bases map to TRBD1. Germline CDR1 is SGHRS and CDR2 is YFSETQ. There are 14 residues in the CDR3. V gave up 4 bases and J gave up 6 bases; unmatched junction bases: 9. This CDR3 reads CASSNTGGSLEQYF. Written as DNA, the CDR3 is TGCGCCAGCAGCAACACAGGGGGTAGTCTCGAGCAGTACTTC.

The DNA of the CDR3 is TGTGCCAGCAGTGAAATTGACAGGGGATCGGGAGAGCAGTACTTC. Translation: CASSEIDRGSGEQYF. This chain links TRBV25-1 with TRBJ2-7; 8 bases line up with TRBD1. Unmatched junction bases numbered 10, after V lost 2 bases and J lost 7 bases. CDR3 size: 15 residues. Germline CDR1 and CDR2: MGHDK and SYGVNS.

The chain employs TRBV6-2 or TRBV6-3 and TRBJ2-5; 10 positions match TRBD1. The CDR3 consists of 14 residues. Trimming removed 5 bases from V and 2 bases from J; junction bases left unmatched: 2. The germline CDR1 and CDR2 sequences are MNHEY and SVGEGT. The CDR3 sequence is CASSVDRGQETQYF. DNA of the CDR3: TGTGCCAGCAGTGTGGACAGGGGGCAAGAGACCCAGTACTTC.

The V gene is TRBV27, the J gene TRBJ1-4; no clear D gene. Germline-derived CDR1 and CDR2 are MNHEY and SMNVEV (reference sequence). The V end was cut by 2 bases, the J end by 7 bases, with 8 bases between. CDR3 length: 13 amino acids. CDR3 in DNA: TGTGCCAGCAGTTTAGGAGGGTCTGAAAAACTGTTTTTT. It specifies CASSLGGSEKLFF.

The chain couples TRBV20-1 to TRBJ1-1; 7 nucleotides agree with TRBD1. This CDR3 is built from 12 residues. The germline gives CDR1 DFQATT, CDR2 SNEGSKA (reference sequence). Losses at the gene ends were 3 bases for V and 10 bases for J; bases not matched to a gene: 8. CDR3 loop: CSASQPGGRAFF. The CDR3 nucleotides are TGCAGTGCTAGTCAGCCAGGGGGGCGAGCTTTCTTT.

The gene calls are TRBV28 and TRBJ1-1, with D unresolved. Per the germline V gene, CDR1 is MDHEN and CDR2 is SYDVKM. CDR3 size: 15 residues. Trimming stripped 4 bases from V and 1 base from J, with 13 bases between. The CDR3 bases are TGTGCCAGCAGTTCTCCGGGAGCCACGAACACTGAAGCTTTCTTT. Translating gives CASSSPGATNTEAFF.

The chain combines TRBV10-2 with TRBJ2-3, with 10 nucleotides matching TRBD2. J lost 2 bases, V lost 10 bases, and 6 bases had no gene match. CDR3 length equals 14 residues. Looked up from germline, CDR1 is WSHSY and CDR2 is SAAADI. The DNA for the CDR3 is TGCGCCATCTCAGCGGGGGGGGACACAGATACGCAGTATTTT. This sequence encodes CAISAGGDTDTQYF.

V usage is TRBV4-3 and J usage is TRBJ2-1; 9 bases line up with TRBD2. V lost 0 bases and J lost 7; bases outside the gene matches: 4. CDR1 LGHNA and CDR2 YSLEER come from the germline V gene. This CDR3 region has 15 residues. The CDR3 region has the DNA TGCGCCAGCAGCCAAGAAGGACTAGCGTATAATGAGCAGTTCTTC. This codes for CASSQEGLAYNEQFF.

CDR3 sequence reads: CASSLRGTSGNTGELFF. The DNA for the CDR3 is TGTGCCAGCAGCCTAAGGGGGACTAGCGGGAACACCGGGGAGCTGTTTTTT. The J gene is TRBJ2-2, the V gene TRBV5-5; 11 bases map to TRBD2. V shed 4 bases, J shed 1 base, and the junction held 6 bases outside the gene matches. Germline V lookup: CDR1 SGHKS, CDR2 YYEKEE (reference sequence). CDR3 length equals 17 residues. The whole variable domain, filled in from reference TRBV5-5 and TRBJ2-2, reads DAGVTQSPTHLIKTRGQQVTLRCSPISGHKSVSWYQQVLGQGPQFIFQYYEKEERGRGNFPDRFSARQFPNYSSELNVNALLLGDSALYLCASSLRGTSGNTGELFFGEGSRLTVL.